Shown below are 16 T cell receptor beta chains from a single sample sequenced in a study of T cell clones after liver transplantation (dated by TCRdb to the late 2010s). The method behind the library was the immunoSEQ multiplex PCR assay. The source is immuneACCESS, and TCRdb retained only in-frame sequences with V and J called. Part of the clones is not carried over; for the studies checked, unresolved V genes explain less than half of this, and the remainder is unexplained. In all, the sample holds more than 75,000 clones, and roughly 80% of those were seen once. The top ten clonotypes cover approximately 0.47% of the sample. The specimen was CD4+ T cells from blood, collected around 42 months after liver transplant. The receptors here all came from a human patient who received a liver transplant. Some T cells may have been brought in with the graft after a transplant.

This chain uses TRBV7-9 with TRBJ2-2; D possibly corresponds to TRBD1 (5 bases). V was shortened by 3 bases and J by 7 bases, with 6 bases between the two germline ends. Per germline, CDR1 SEHNR and CDR2 FQNEAQ (reference sequence). The CDR3 has 12 residues. The CDR3 is CASSFRVGELFF. CDR3 coding DNA: TGTGCCAGCAGCTTCAGGGTCGGGGAGCTGTTTTTT. Filled out from reference TRBV7-9 and TRBJ2-2, the complete variable domain reads DTGVSQNPRHKITKRGQNVTFRCDPISEHNRLYWYRQTLGQGPEFLTYFQNEAQLEKSRLLSDRFSAERPKGSFSTLEIQRTEQGDSAMYLCASSFRVGELFFGEGSRLTVL.

The chain combines TRBV5-1 with TRBJ2-5; D may be TRBD2 (5 bases). Germline V lookup: CDR1 SGHRS, CDR2 YFSETQ. The CDR3 length is 15 residues. The V end was cut by 4 bases, the J end by 7 bases, with 20 bases between. CDR3 loop: CASSPTSGPRGTQYF. The CDR3, as DNA: TGCGCCAGCAGCCCTACATCCGGGCCTCGGGGGACCCAGTACTTC.

The chain carries TRBV4-1 and TRBJ1-5; D gene ambiguous. Per the germline V gene, CDR1 is MGHRA and CDR2 is YSYEKL. CDR3 size: 14 residues. Trimming pared 3 bases from V and 6 bases from J, leaving 12 bases between. The chain's CDR3 is CASSQGVSGQPQHF. The CDR3 region has the DNA TGCGCCAGCAGCCAGGGAGTTAGTGGTCAGCCCCAGCATTTT.

The count of this clone is one. The genes are TRBV19 and TRBJ2-7; D perhaps matches TRBD1 (6 bases). Trimming took 5 bases from V and 1 from J, leaving 12 bases between them. CDR1 is LNHDA and CDR2 is SQIVND in the germline V gene (reference sequence). This CDR3 is built from 14 residues. Here the CDR3 DNA reads TGTGCCAGTAGTTTTGGTCAGGGGTCCTACGAGCAGTACTTC. This encodes CASSFGQGSYEQYF.

The V and J genes are TRBV7-8 and TRBJ2-1, with D hard to call. This CDR3 is built from 13 residues. Trimming shortened V by 6 bases and J by 3 bases, and 9 bases separated the two germline ends. Germline V gene lookup returns CDR1 SGHVS and CDR2 FQNEAQ. The chain's CDR3 is CASRSSNYNEQFF. The CDR3 DNA sequence: TGTGCCAGCAGGTCCTCTAACTACAATGAGCAGTTCTTC. Drawing the rest from reference TRBV7-8 and TRBJ2-1, the complete variable domain is GAGVSQSPRYKVAKRGQDVALRCDPISGHVSLFWYQQALGQGPEFLTYFQNEAQLDKSGLPSDRFFAERPEGSVSTLKIQRTQQEDSAVYLCASRSSNYNEQFFGPGTRLTVL.

The chain couples TRBV5-5 to TRBJ2-2, with D tentatively TRBD2 (5 bases). V dropped 6 bases and J dropped 9 bases, with 24 bases sitting between them. Germline lookup yields CDR1 SGHKS and CDR2 YYEKEE (reference sequence). The CDR3 totals 16 residues. CDR3 region: CASTPGRNGVYRELFF. The CDR3 DNA reads TGTGCCAGCACCCCGGGCAGAAACGGGGTCTATCGGGAGCTGTTTTTT.

CDR3 in amino acids: CASSDGLRGREQYF. For the CDR3, the DNA is TGTGCCAGCAGTGACGGACTACGGGGGCGCGAGCAGTACTTC. This chain connects TRBV2 to TRBJ2-7, with D perhaps assigned TRBD1 or TRBD2 (6 bases each). Germline V gene sequence: CDR1 SNHLY, CDR2 FYNNEI. Trimming removed 3 bases from V and 6 bases from J, with 15 bases in between. The CDR3 has 14 amino acids.

The chain couples TRBV30 to TRBJ2-1; D gene unclear. The CDR3 loop spans 17 amino acids. The V end was cut by 3 bases, the J end by 5 bases, with 23 bases between. The germline gives CDR1 GTSNPN, CDR2 SVGIG (reference sequence). CDR3 in DNA: TGTGCCTGGAGCCCTTCTCTTCGAACCCCAATCGACAATGAGCAGTTCTTC. Its protein is CAWSPSLRTPIDNEQFF.

This clone was found a few times. V is TRBV11-3 and J is TRBJ2-2; D is unresolved. Trimming cost V 5 bases and J 4 bases, with 8 bases left between them. CDR1 and CDR2 (germline): SGHNT, YENEEA. The CDR3 consists of 13 residues. The CDR3 nucleotides are TGTGCCAGCAGCAAGCGAACCACCGGGGAGCTGTTTTTT. It codes for CASSKRTTGELFF.

The J gene is TRBJ2-7, the V gene TRBV13; 12 bases map to TRBD2. CDR1 PRHDT and CDR2 FYEKMQ come from the germline V gene (reference sequence). The V gene end was trimmed by 4 bases and the J gene end by 6 bases; junction bases not matched to a gene: 10. This CDR3 has 16 amino acids. CDR3 sequence: CASSSVGLAGNGEQYF. CDR3 nucleotide sequence: TGTGCCAGCAGCTCTGTGGGACTAGCGGGTAACGGCGAGCAGTACTTC.

This clone came up a few times. The chain uses TRBV4-3 and TRBJ1-4; 7 nucleotides match TRBD1. The J segment lost 4 bases and the V segment lost 4 bases, leaving 6 bases of the junction unmatched. The length of the CDR3 is 15 residues. Germline CDR1 reads LGHNA; CDR2 reads YSLEER. For the CDR3, the DNA is TGCGCCAGCAGCCCAAGAGGGACAGTTAATGAAAAACTGTTTTTT. It is translated as CASSPRGTVNEKLFF.

CDR3 loop: CASSLEGTGVTEAFF. The DNA of the CDR3 is TGCGCCAGCAGCTTGGAAGGGACAGGGGTCACTGAAGCTTTCTTT. The chain has TRBV5-1 and TRBJ1-1, with 10 bases that match TRBD1. Germline trimming cut 0 bases from V and 4 bases from J; bases unmatched to any gene: 3. The CDR3 is 15 amino acids. In germline, CDR1 is SGHRS, CDR2 YFSETQ.

This chain links TRBV5-1 with TRBJ1-4, with 7 nucleotides matching TRBD1. Germline values: CDR1 SGHRS, CDR2 YFSETQ. CDR3 size: 19 residues. With V trimmed by 0 bases and J by 3 bases, 14 bases remained unmatched. CDR3 bases: TGCGCCAGCAGCTTGGCCTGGGACAGCCAAACGGGGGCTAATGAAAAACTGTTTTTT. Its protein product is CASSLAWDSQTGANEKLFF.

In this sample, this clone turned up once. CDR3 bases: TGTGCCAGCAGCTTTTCCGACTCCTACGAGCAGTACTTC. The encoded protein is CASSFSDSYEQYF. The V call is TRBV7-6, the J call TRBJ2-7, with no clear D. The V gene lost 3 bases and the J gene lost 0 bases, with 6 bases spanning the gap. This CDR3 has 13 amino acids. Germline V gene data show CDR1 as SGHVS and CDR2 as FNYEAQ.

This chain connects TRBV9 to TRBJ1-1, with D possibly TRBD1 on 6 matching bases. Per germline, CDR1 SGDLS and CDR2 YYNGEE. This CDR3 is 14 amino acids long. Deletions cut 4 bases from V and 5 bases from J, with 15 bases between. CDR3 loop: CASSSRGVGTEAFF. The CDR3 DNA reads TGTGCCAGCAGCTCCAGGGGTGTTGGAACTGAAGCTTTCTTT.

This chain uses TRBV18 with TRBJ2-5, with D maybe TRBD1 (6 bases). CDR3 length: 14 residues. Between the trimmed V and J ends, which lost 6 bases and 0 bases, there was a span of 11 bases. Looked up from germline, CDR1 is KGHSH and CDR2 is LQKENI. CDR3 DNA sequence: TGTGCCAGCTCGCAAAACAGGGACCAAGAGACCCAGTACTTC. It encodes CASSQNRDQETQYF.